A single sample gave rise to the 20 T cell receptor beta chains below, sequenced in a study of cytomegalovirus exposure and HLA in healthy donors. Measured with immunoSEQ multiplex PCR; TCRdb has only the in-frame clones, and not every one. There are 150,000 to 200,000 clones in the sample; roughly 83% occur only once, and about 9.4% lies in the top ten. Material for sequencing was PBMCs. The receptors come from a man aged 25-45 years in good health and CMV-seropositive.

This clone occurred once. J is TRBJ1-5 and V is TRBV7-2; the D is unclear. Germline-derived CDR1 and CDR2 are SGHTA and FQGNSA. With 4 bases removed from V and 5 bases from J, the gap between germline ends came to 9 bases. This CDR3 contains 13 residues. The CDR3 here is CASSSSKDQPQHF. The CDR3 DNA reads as TGTGCCAGCAGCTCTAGCAAGGATCAGCCCCAGCATTTT. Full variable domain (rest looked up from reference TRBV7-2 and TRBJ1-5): GAGVSQSPSNKVTEKGKDVELRCDPISGHTALYWYRQSLGQGLEFLIYFQGNSAPDKSGLPSDRFSAERTGGSVSTLTIQRTQQEDSAVYLCASSSSKDQPQHFGDGTRLSIL.

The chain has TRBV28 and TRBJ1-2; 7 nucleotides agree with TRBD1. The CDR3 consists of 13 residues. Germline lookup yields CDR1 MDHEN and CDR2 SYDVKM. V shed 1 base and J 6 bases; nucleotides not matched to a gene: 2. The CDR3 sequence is CASSLYRGNGYTF. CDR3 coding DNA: TGTGCCAGCAGTTTATACAGGGGAAATGGCTACACCTTC.

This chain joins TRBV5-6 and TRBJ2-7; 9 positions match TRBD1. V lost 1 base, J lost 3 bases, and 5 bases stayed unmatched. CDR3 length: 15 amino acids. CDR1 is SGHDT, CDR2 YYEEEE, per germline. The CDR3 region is CASSLKKTGGYEQYF. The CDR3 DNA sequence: TGTGCCAGCAGCTTGAAGAAGACAGGGGGCTACGAGCAGTACTTC.

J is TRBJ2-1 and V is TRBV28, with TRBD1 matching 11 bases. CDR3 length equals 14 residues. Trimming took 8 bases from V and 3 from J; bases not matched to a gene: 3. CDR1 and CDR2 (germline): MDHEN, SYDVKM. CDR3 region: CASGTGGVYNEQFF. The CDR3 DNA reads TGTGCCAGCGGGACAGGGGGTGTCTACAATGAGCAGTTCTTC.

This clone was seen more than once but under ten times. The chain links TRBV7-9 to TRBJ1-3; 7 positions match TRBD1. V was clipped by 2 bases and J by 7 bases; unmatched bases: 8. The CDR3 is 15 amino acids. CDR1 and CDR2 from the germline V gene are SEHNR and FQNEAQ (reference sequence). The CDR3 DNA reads TGTGCCAGCAGCTTAAACGACAGGGATAGGAACACCATATATTTT. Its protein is CASSLNDRDRNTIYF.

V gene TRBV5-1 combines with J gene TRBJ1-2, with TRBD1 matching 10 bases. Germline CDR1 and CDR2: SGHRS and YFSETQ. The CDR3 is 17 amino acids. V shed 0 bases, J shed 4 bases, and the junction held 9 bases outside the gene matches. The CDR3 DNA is TGCGCCAGCAGCTTGGGACCGACAGGGGGCTCTGGCTATGGCTACACCTTC. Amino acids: CASSLGPTGGSGYGYTF.

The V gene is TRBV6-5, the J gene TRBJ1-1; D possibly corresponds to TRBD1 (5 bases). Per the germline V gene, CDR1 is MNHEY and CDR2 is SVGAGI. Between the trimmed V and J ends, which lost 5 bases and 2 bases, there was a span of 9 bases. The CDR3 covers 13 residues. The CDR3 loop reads CASSLDRNTEAFF. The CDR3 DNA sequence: TGTGCCAGCAGTCTTGACAGAAACACTGAAGCTTTCTTT.

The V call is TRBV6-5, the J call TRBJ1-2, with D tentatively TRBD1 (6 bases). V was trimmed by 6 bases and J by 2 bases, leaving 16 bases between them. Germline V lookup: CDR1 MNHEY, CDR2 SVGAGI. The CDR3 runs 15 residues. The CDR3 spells CASRKLDSRNYGYTF. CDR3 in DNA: TGTGCCAGCAGAAAATTGGACAGCCGGAACTATGGCTACACCTTC.

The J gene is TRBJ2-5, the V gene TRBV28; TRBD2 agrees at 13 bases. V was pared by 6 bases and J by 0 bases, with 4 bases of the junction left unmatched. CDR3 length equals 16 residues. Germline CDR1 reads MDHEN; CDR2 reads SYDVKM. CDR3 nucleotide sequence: TGTGCCAGCAGGGGCGGGACTAGCGGGAACCAAGAGACCCAGTACTTC. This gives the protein CASRGGTSGNQETQYF.

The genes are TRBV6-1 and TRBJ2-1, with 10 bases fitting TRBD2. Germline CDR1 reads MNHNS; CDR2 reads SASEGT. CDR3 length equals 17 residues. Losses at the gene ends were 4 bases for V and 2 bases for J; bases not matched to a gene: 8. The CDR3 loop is CASSGQGLAGAYNEQFF. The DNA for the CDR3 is TGTGCCAGCAGTGGCCAGGGCCTAGCGGGAGCCTACAATGAGCAGTTCTTC.

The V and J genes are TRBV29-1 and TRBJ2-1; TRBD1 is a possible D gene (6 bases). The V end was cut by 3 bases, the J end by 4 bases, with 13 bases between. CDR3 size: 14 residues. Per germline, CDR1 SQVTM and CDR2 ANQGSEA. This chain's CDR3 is CSVEGRGDYNEQFF. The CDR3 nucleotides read TGCAGCGTTGAGGGCAGGGGAGATTACAATGAGCAGTTCTTC.

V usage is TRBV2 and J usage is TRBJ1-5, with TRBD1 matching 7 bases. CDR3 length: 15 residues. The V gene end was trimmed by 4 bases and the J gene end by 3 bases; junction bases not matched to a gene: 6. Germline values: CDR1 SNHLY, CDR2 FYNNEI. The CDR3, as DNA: TGTGCCAGCAGTGCCCGACAGGGCCACAATCAGCCCCAGCATTTT. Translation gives CASSARQGHNQPQHF.

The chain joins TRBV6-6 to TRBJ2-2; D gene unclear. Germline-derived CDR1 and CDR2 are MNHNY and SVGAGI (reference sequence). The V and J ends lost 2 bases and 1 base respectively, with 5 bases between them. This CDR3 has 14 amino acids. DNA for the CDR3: TGTGCCAGCAGTTACCCCTGGAACACCGGGGAGCTGTTTTTT. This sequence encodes CASSYPWNTGELFF.

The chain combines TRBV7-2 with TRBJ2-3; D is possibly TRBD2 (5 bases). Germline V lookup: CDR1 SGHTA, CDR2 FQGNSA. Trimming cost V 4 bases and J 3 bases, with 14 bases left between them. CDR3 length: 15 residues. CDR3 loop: CASSSNGVVTDTQYF. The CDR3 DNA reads TGTGCCAGCAGCTCCAACGGGGTGGTGACAGATACGCAGTATTTT.

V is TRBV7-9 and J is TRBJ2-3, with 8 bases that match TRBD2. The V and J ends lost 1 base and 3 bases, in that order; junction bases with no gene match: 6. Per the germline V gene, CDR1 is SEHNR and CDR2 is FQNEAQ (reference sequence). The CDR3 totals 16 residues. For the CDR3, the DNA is TGTGCCAGCAGCTTAGACAGCGGGGGTGCAACAGATACGCAGTATTTT. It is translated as CASSLDSGGATDTQYF.

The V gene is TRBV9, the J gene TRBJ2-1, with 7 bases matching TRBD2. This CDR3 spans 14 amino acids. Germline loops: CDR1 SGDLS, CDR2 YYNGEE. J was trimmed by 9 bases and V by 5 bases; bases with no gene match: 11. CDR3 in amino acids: CASRPGLLSGEQFF. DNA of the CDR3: TGTGCCAGCAGACCGGGACTACTGTCCGGTGAGCAGTTCTTC.

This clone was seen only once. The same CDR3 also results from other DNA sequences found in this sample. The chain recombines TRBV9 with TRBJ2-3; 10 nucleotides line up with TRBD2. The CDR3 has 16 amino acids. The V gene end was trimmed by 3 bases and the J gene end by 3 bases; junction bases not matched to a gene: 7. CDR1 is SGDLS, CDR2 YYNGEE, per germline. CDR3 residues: CASSAPGLASTDTQYF. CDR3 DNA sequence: TGTGCCAGCAGCGCTCCGGGACTAGCGAGTACAGATACGCAGTATTTT.

The CDR3 bases are TGTGCCAGCAGTGAAGGACAGGGGCCCCTCTATGGCTACACCTTC. This sequence encodes CASSEGQGPLYGYTF. The chain links TRBV2 to TRBJ1-2; TRBD1 matches at 8 bases. The CDR3 contains 15 residues. V lost 1 base to trimming and J lost 4 bases; unmatched junction nucleotides: 5. The germline V gene has CDR1 SNHLY and CDR2 FYNNEI.

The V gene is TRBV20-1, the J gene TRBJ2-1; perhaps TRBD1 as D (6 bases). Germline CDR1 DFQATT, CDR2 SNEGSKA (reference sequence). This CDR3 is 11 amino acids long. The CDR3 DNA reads TGCAGCCGACAGGTTTACAATGAGCAGTTCTTC. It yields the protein CSRQVYNEQFF.

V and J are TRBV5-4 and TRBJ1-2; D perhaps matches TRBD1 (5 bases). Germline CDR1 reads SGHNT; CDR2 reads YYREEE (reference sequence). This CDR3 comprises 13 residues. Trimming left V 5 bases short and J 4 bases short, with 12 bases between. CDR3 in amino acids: CASRVGQFYGYTF. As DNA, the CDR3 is TGTGCCAGCAGGGTGGGGCAGTTCTATGGCTACACCTTC.